This TCR beta chain emerged from a study of T cell changes during pregnancy in multiple sclerosis. Data came from immunoSEQ multiplex PCR; TCRdb stores just in-frame clones and leaves some out. The table has fewer than 80,000 clones, around 94% seen once. The germline CDR1 and CDR2 sequences are MDHEN and SYDVKM. Trimming pared 4 bases from V and 2 bases from J, leaving 8 bases between. The CDR3 contains 13 residues. In this sample, this clone turned up once. The material sequenced was CD4+ T cells from peripheral blood mononuclear cells, taken after pregnancy. The TCR was taken from a female donor with multiple sclerosis, enrolled in a pregnancy study. J is TRBJ1-2 and V is TRBV28; possible D gene TRBD1, 5 bases. The CDR3: CASSYKGNYGYTF. The CDR3 nucleotides read TGTGCCAGCAGTTATAAGGGGAACTATGGCTACACCTTC.